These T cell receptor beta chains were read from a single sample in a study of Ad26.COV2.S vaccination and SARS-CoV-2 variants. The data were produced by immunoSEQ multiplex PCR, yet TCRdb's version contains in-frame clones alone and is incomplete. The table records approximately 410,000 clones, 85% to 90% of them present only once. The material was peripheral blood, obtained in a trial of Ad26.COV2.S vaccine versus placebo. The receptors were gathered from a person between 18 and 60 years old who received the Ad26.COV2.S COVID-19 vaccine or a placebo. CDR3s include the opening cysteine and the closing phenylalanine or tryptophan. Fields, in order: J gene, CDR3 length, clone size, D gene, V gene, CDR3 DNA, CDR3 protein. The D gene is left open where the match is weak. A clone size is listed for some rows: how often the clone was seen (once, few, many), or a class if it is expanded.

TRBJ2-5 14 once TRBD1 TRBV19 TGTGCCAGTAGTAGCACAGGGGCCCGTGAGACCCAGTACTTC CASSSTGARETQYF
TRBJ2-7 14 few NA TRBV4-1 TGCGCCAGCAGCCAAGAGGTGGGGCCTTACGAGCAGTACTTC CASSQEVGPYEQYF
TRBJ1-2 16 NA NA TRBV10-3 TGTGCCATCAAAGAAGAAAGGGATGACGAGATCTATGGCTACACCTTC CAIKEERDDEIYGYTF
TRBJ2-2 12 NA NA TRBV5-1 TGCGCCAGCAAACGGTGGGCCGGGGAGCTGTTTTTT CASKRWAGELFF
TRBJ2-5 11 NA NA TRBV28 TGTGCCAGCAGTTTAATGGAGACCCAGTACTTC CASSLMETQYF
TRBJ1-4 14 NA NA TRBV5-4 TGTGCCAGCAGCCCTGGACAGAGGGGTGAAAAACTGTTTTTT CASSPGQRGEKLFF
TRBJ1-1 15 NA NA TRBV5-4 TGTGCCAGCAGCTACCTTATAGGGTCGAACACTGAAGCTTTCTTT CASSYLIGSNTEAFF
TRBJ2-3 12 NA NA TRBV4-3 TGCGCCAGCAGCCAAGGGGCAGATACGCAGTATTTT CASSQGADTQYF
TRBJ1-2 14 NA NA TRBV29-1 TGCAGCGTTGAGCTTTGGGGGGGGGACTATGGCTACACCTTC CSVELWGGDYGYTF
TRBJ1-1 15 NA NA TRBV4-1 TGCGCCAGCAGCCAAGAACAACGGGAGAACACTGAAGCTTTCTTT CASSQEQRENTEAFF
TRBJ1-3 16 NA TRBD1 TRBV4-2 TGTGCCAGCAGCCGTCTCCAGGGGGCAGCTGGAAACACCATATATTTT CASSRLQGAAGNTIYF
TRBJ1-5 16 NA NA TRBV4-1 TGCGCCAGCAGCCAAGAGTCGGCTATTAGCAATCAGCCCCAGCATTTT CASSQESAISNQPQHF
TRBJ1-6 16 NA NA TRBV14 TGTGCCAGCAGGCAGCCCGTGAGCGGAGGTCATTCACCCCTCCACTTT CASRQPVSGGHSPLHF
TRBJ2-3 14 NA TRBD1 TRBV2 TGTGCCAGCAGTATAGACAGGGGAGCAGATACGCAGTATTTT CASSIDRGADTQYF
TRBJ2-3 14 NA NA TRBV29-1 TGCAGCGTTGAAGATGGCGGGGTGCGGGGTACGCAGTATTTT CSVEDGGVRGTQYF
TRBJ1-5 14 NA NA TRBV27 TGTGCCAGCAGTTTGTCGGGATTCAATCAGCCCCAGCATTTT CASSLSGFNQPQHF
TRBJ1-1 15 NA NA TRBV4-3 TGCGCCAGCAGCCAAGTGGCAGGGAGGCACACTGAAGCTTTCTTT CASSQVAGRHTEAFF
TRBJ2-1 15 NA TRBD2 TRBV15 TGTGCCACCAGCGGAGGACTAGCCGGGAACAATGAGCAGTTCTTC CATSGGLAGNNEQFF
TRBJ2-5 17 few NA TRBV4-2 TGTGCCAGCAGCCAAGACAGGAGAGCGGCGAATCAAGAGACCCAGTACTTC CASSQDRRAANQETQYF
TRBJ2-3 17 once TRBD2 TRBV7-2 TGTGCCAGCAGCATAACTCCGAGACTAGCGGGGGTGGATACGCAGTATTTT CASSITPRLAGVDTQYF
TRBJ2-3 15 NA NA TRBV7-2 TGTGCCAGCAGCTTAGGTGGCGCCGAGGGCGATACGCAGTATTTT CASSLGGAEGDTQYF
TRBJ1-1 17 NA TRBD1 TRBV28 TGTGCCAGCAGTCCTAGCGGGACAGGGAAATTGTACACTGAAGCTTTCTTT CASSPSGTGKLYTEAFF
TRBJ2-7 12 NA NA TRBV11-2 TGTGCCAGCAGCTTAGGAACCTACGAGCAGTACTTC CASSLGTYEQYF
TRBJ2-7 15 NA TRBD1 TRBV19 TGTGCCAGTAGTACAGGGACAGGGGGCACCTACGAGCAGTACTTC CASSTGTGGTYEQYF
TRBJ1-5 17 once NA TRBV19 TGTGCCAGTAGTTATAGTATCGGCAGAGCGTACAATCAGCCCCAGCATTTT CASSYSIGRAYNQPQHF
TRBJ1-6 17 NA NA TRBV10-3 TGTGCCATCAGTGAAACGGGACGGAGCTCCTATAATTCACCCCTCCACTTT CAISETGRSSYNSPLHF
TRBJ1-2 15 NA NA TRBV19 TGTGCCAGTAGTGCCTCCGGGACAAACCTCTATGGCTACACCTTC CASSASGTNLYGYTF
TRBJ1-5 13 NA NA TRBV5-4 TGTGCCAGCAGCTTGGCAGGAAATCAGCCCCAGCATTTT CASSLAGNQPQHF
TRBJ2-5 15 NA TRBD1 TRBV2 TGTGCCAGCAGTCCCCGGGACAGGGGGCTTAGGACCCAGTACTTC CASSPRDRGLRTQYF
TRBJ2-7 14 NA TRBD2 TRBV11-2 TGTGCCAGCAGCGGGACTAGCCTTCCCTACGAGCAGTACTTC CASSGTSLPYEQYF
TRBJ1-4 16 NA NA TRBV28 TGTGCCAGTTCCTTCCTTGGGGCAGACACTAATGAAAAACTGTTTTTT CASSFLGADTNEKLFF
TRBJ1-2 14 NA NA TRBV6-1 TGTGCCAGCAGTGAAGCATCAGCCTTCTATGGCTACACCTTC CASSEASAFYGYTF
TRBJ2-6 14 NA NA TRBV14 TGTGCCAGCAGCCGGATCTCTGGGGCCAACGTCCTGACTTTC CASSRISGANVLTF
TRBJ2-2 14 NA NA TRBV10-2 TGCGCCAGCAGTCGGAGCCACGGGCCCGGGGAGCTGTTTTTT CASSRSHGPGELFF
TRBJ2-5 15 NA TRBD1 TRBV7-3 TGTGCCAGCAGCTTAACCCCAACGGGACAGGAGACCCAGTACTTC CASSLTPTGQETQYF
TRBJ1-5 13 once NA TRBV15 TGTGCCACCAGCAGAGTGCGGGCTCAGCCCCAGCATTTT CATSRVRAQPQHF
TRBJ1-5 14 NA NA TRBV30 TGTGCCTGGAGTTTTGGGGTTAGCAATCAGCCCCAGCATTTT CAWSFGVSNQPQHF
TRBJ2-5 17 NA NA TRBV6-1 TGTGCCAGCAGTGAAGATTGGGGAGGCTTTACCCGAGAGACCCAGTACTTC CASSEDWGGFTRETQYF
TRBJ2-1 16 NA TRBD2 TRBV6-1 TGTGCCAGCAGTGAGAGCGGGGGGGCCTCCTACAATGAGCAGTTCTTC CASSESGGASYNEQFF
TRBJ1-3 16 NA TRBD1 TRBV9 TGTGCCAGCAGCCCTTTTCAGGGGGCAACTGGAAACACCATATATTTT CASSPFQGATGNTIYF
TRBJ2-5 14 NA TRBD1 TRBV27 TGTGCCAGCAGTTTCGGGACAGGACAAGAGACCCAGTACTTC CASSFGTGQETQYF
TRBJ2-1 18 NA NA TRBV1 TGCACCAGCAGCCAAGACTGGCGGCCGGGCGTCGCGAACAATGAGCAGTTCTTC CTSSQDWRPGVANNEQFF